The entry below gives a single TCR beta chain sequence along with its context. The sample comes from a study of monozygotic twins with inflammatory bowel disease. TCRdb re-called the 5' RACE reads and shows each CDR3 protein once, DNA omitted. This sample contains some 330,000 distinct CDR3 sequences. Per germline, CDR1 SGHTA and CDR2 FQGNSA. This CDR3 region has 14 residues. V usage is TRBV7-2 and J usage is TRBJ2-5; lacking DNA, the TRBD2 call made by TCRdb goes unchecked. The TCR comes from a human donor with ulcerative colitis or Crohn's disease, or a healthy co-twin of an affected twin (not recorded which). The sample was blood. CDR3 in amino acids: CACSSTGLQETQYF.